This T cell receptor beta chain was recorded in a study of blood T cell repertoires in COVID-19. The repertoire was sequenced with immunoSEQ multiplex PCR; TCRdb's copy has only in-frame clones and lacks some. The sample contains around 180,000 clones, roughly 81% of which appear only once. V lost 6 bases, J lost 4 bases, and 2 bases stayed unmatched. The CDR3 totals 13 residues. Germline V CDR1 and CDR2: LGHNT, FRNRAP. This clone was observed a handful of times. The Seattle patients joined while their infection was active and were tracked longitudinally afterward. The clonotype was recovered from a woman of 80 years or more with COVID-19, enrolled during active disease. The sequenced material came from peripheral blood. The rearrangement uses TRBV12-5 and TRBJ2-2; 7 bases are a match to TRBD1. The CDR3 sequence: CASGTGVTGELFF. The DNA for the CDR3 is TGTGCTAGTGGAACAGGGGTCACCGGGGAGCTGTTTTTT.